This T cell receptor beta chain was found in a study of control samples from healthy donors and cancer patients. Only in-frame clones appear in the TCRdb table, and some are missing; sequencing was by immunoSEQ multiplex PCR. The sample has under 110,000 clones, 75% to 90% seen once; the top ten hold about 8%. J lost 5 bases, V lost 7 bases, and 15 bases had no gene match. Germline V gives CDR1 SNHLY, CDR2 FYNNEI. CDR3 length: 17 amino acids. The sequence derives from a man aged 30 to 45 in good health. The V and J genes are TRBV2 and TRBJ2-5; 11 bases align to TRBD2. Sequenced sample: blood. The DNA of the CDR3 is TGTGCCAGCAAGGTCGGGTCTTTAGCGGGGGGGCGTGAGACCCAGTACTTC. Its protein product is CASKVGSLAGGRETQYF.